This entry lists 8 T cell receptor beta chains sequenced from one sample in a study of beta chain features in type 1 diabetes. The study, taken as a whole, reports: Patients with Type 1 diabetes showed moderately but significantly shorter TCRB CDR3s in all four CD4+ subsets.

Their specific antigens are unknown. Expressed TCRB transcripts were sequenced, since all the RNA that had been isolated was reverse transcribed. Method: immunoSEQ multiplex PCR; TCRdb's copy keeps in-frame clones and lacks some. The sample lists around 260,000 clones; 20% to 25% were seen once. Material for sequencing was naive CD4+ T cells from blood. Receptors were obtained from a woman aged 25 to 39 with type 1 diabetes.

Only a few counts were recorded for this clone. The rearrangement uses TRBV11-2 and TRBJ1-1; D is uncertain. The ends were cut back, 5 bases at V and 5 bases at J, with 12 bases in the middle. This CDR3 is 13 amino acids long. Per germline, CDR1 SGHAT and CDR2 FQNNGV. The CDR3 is CASSQQPSTEAFF. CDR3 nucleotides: TGTGCCAGCAGCCAACAGCCTTCTACTGAAGCTTTCTTT.

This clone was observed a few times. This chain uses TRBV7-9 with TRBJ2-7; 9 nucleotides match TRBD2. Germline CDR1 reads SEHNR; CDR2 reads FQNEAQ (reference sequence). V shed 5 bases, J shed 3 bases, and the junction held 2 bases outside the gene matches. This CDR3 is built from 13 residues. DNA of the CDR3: TGTGCCAGCAGCCTACTAGCGGGCTACGAGCAGTACTTC. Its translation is CASSLLAGYEQYF.

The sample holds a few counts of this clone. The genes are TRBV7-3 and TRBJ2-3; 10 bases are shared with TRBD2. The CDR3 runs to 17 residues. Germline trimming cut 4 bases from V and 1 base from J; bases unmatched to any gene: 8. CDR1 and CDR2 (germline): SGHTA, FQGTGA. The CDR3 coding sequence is TGTGCCAGCAGCTCTAACACCGGACTAGCGGGCACAGATACGCAGTATTTT. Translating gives CASSSNTGLAGTDTQYF.

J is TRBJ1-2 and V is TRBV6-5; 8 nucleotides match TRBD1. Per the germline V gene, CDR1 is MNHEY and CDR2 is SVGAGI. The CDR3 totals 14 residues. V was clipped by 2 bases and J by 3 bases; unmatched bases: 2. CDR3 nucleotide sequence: TGTGCCAGCAGTTACGCGACAGGGGACTATGGCTACACCTTC. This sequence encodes CASSYATGDYGYTF.

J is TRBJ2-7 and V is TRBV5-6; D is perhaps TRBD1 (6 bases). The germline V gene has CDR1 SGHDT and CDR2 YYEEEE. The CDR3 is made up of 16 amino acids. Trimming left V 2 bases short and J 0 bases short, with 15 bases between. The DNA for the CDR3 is TGTGCCAGCAGCTTAGGACAGCTTCGACCCTCCTACGAGCAGTACTTC. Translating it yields CASSLGQLRPSYEQYF.

The CDR3 coding sequence is TGTGCCAGCAGCCTTAGCGTTACCCAAGAGACCCAGTACTTC. This translates into CASSLSVTQETQYF. V gene TRBV7-6 combines with J gene TRBJ2-5; D is possibly TRBD2 (5 bases). This CDR3 contains 14 residues. The V gene lost 5 bases and the J gene lost 1 base, with 11 bases spanning the gap. Germline V gene data show CDR1 as SGHVS and CDR2 as FNYEAQ.

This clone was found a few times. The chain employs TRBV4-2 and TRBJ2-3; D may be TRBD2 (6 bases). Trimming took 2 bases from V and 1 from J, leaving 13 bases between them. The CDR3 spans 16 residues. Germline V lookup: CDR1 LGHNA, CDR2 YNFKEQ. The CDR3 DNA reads TGTGCCAGCAGCCAAACCCAGGGACTTGGCACAGATACGCAGTATTTT. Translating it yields CASSQTQGLGTDTQYF.

The CDR3 sequence is CASSVDPGQDSEQYF. CDR3 in DNA: TGTGCCAGCAGCGTAGACCCGGGACAGGATTCCGAGCAGTACTTC. This chain links TRBV9 with TRBJ2-7, with 8 bases that match TRBD1. The germline V gene has CDR1 SGDLS and CDR2 YYNGEE. V lost 0 bases to trimming and J lost 6 bases; unmatched junction nucleotides: 8. CDR3 length: 15 amino acids. The full variable domain, with the rest looked up from reference TRBV9 and TRBJ2-7, is DSGVTQTPKHLITATGQRVTLRCSPRSGDLSVYWYQQSLDQGLQFLIQYYNGEERAKGNILERFSAQQFPDLHSELNLSSLELGDSALYFCASSVDPGQDSEQYFGPGTRLTVT.